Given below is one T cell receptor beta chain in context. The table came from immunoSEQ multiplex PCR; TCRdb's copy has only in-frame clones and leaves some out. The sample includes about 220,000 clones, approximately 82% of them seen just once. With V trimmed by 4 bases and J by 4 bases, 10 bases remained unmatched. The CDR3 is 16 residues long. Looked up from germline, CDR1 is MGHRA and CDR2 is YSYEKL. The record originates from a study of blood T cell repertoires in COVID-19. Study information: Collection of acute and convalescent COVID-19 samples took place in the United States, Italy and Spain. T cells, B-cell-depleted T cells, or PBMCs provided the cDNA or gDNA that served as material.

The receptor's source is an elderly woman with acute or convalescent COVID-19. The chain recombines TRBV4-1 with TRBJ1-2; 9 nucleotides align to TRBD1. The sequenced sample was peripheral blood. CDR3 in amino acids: CASSPGTGSNGYGYTF. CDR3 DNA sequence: TGCGCCAGCAGCCCCGGGACAGGGAGTAACGGCTATGGCTACACCTTC.